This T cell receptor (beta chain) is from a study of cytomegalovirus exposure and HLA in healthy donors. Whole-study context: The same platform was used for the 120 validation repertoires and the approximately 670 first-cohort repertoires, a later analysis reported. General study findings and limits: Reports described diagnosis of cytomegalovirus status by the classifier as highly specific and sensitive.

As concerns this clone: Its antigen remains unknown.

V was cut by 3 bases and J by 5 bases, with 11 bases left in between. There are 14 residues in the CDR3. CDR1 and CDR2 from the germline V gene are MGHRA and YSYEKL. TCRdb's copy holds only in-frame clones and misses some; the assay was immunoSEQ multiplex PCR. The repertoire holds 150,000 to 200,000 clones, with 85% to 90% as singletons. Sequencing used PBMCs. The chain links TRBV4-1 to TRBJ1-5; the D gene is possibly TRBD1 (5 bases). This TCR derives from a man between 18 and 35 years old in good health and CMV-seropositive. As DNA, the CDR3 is TGCGCCAGCAGCCAGGAGGGGAGGGATCAGCCCCAGCATTTT. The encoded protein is CASSQEGRDQPQHF.